These T cell receptor beta chains were read from a single sample in a study of shared clonotypes between healthy human individuals. This table comes from immunoSEQ multiplex PCR, and its TCRdb copy is limited to in-frame clones, with some not included. The sample lists roughly 2,500,000 clones, approximately 93% occurring once. Material: naive CD4+ T cells from PBMCs. The source is a man between 18 and 29 years old in good health. Some clones in this sample may be carry-over from other donors' samples. Both conserved end residues are part of each CDR3. The order of the fields is V gene, D gene, clone size, J gene, CDR3 DNA, CDR3 protein. D genes are given only for firm matches. Some rows mark clone size as missing; the rest say once, few, many or name a class of expanded clone.

>TRBV9|NA|NA|TRBJ1-3
TGTGCCAGCAGCGAGGAGGGACTGTTCTCTGGAAACACCATATATTTT
CASSEEGLFSGNTIYF
>TRBV5-1|TRBD1|NA|TRBJ2-7
TGCGCCAGCAGCTTAACAGGGGCAACCTACGAGCAGTACTTC
CASSLTGATYEQYF
>TRBV5-6|TRBD1|once|TRBJ1-2
TGTGCCAGCATTAGACAGGGGGCCCCTAACTATGGCTACACCTTC
CASIRQGAPNYGYTF
>TRBV4-3|NA|NA|TRBJ2-1
TGCGCCAGCAGCCAAGAGCTGCAGGGAGTCTACAATGAGCAGTTCTTC
CASSQELQGVYNEQFF
>TRBV9|NA|once|TRBJ2-2
TGTGCCAGCAGCGTAGGAAGCCCTTTCACCGGGGAGCTGTTTTTT
CASSVGSPFTGELFF
>TRBV30|NA|NA|TRBJ2-1
TGTGCCTGGAGTGCGGGAGGAGGGGGCAAAAGGTACAATGAGCAGTTCTTC
CAWSAGGGGKRYNEQFF
>TRBV29-1|TRBD2|NA|TRBJ2-5
TGCAGCGTTGGAGGTCCCGGAAGCGGGGGAGAGACCCAGTACTTC
CSVGGPGSGGETQYF
>TRBV5-1|NA|NA|TRBJ1-2
TGCGCCAGCAGAGAAACAGGCTATGGCTACACCTTC
CASRETGYGYTF
>TRBV11-3|NA|NA|TRBJ2-2
TGTGCCAGCAGCCGAAGCACGGAGGGGGTCAACACCGGGGAGCTGTTTTTT
CASSRSTEGVNTGELFF
>TRBV27|NA|NA|TRBJ2-3
TGTGCCAGCAGTCGCACCTTTCGGGATACGCAGTATTTT
CASSRTFRDTQYF
>TRBV27|NA|NA|TRBJ1-5
TGTGCCAGCAGTGGGACGTCGGGCTTCAATCAGCCCCAGCATTTT
CASSGTSGFNQPQHF
>TRBV5-8|NA|NA|TRBJ1-1
TGTGCCAGCAGCCTACAGGACATGAACACTGAAGCTTTCTTT
CASSLQDMNTEAFF
>TRBV29-1|TRBD1|NA|TRBJ2-1
TGCAGCGTACACGGACAGGGGGCCTACAATGAGCAGTTCTTC
CSVHGQGAYNEQFF
>TRBV7-2|TRBD1|NA|TRBJ1-5
TGTGCCAGCAGCTTAGTCCCCACAGGGGGCTTGGGCAATCAGCCCCAGCATTTT
CASSLVPTGGLGNQPQHF
>TRBV18|TRBD1|NA|TRBJ1-4
TGTGCCAGCTCACCACGGACAGGGAATGAAAAACTGTTTTTT
CASSPRTGNEKLFF
>TRBV6-5|TRBD2|once|TRBJ2-7
TGTGCCAGCAGGGGACTAGCGGAGACCTACGAGCAGTACTTC
CASRGLAETYEQYF
>TRBV28|NA|NA|TRBJ1-2
TGTGCCAGCAGTTACATGCAGTTGACAGGAAGCTATGGCTACACCTTC
CASSYMQLTGSYGYTF
>TRBV5-1|NA|once|TRBJ1-2
TGCGCCAGCAGCCAGACTATTACTCTTGGCTACACCTTC
CASSQTITLGYTF
>TRBV4-1|TRBD2|NA|TRBJ2-1
TGCGCCAGCAGCCAAGGTGGGAGGACTAGCGGGAGGGGTGTTTACAATGAGCAGTTCTTC
CASSQGGRTSGRGVYNEQFF
>TRBV11-3|TRBD1|NA|TRBJ2-5
TGTGCCAGCAGCCAAGGACAGGGAGAGACCCAGTACTTC
CASSQGQGETQYF
>TRBV5-4|TRBD1|NA|TRBJ2-7
TGTGCCAGCAGCCCAACGACCCGACAGGGTCGCGACGAGCAGTACTTC
CASSPTTRQGRDEQYF
>TRBV6-1|NA|NA|TRBJ1-4
TGTGCCAGCAGTGATAGGACAGACAATAATGAAAAACTGTTTTTT
CASSDRTDNNEKLFF
>TRBV5-4|NA|NA|TRBJ2-2
TGTGCCAGCAGCTTATATAGCACCCCAGGCGGGGAGCTGTTTTTT
CASSLYSTPGGELFF
>TRBV5-1|TRBD2|NA|TRBJ2-1
TGCGCCAGTTGGGGACTAGCGGGAAGTGCGACGGAGCAGTTCTTC
CASWGLAGSATEQFF
>TRBV12-5|NA|NA|TRBJ1-1
TGTGCTAGTGGCCTTGACAGCACTGAAGCTTTCTTT
CASGLDSTEAFF